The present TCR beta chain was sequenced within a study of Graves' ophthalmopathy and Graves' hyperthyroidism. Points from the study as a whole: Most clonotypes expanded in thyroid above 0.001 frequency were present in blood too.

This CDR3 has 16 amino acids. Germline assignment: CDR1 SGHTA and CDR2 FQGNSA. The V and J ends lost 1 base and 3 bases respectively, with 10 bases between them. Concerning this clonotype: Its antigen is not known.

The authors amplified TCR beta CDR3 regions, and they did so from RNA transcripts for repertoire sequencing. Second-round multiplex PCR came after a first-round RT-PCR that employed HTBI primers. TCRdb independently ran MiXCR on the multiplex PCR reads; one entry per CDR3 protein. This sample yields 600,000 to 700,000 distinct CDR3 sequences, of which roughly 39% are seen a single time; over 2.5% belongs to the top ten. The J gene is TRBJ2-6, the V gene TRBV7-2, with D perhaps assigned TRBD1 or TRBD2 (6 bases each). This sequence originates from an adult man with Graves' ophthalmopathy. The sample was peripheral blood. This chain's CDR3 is CASSLGGARGANVLTF. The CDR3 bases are TGTGCCAGCAGCTTAGGGGGGGCGCGTGGGGCCAACGTCCTGACTTTC.